The entry below describes one T cell receptor beta chain. The antigen this receptor binds is unknown. No per-base quality is available; no much larger clone lies one base away. Measured from the cysteine to the phenylalanine, the CDR3 is 17 residues long. The only DNA kept is the CDR3, 51 bases in frame from the first base. From the germline V gene, CDR1 is SNHLY and CDR2 is FYNNEI. The trim is 4 bases for V and 0 bases for J, with a gap of 13 bases between the germline ends. This sample was included in a study of beta chain features in type 1 diabetes (dated by TCRdb to 2016 to 2018). In the study overall: Patients and healthy donors did not differ in mean age, gender distribution, total cell number or subset yield. A total of 107,917,701 sorted cells were examined across all samples, and the number of cells per subset was strongly correlated with RNA yield. Regulatory and stem cell-like memory subsets were isolated from only 8 patients and about eight healthy donors, whereas naive and central memory subsets came from all 30 or so donors. In the study, recently diagnosed type 1 diabetes patients and matched healthy donors were compared on the TCRB repertoires of their sorted circulating CD4+ T cell subsets. Results the study describes overall, beyond this receptor: A moderate but significant shortening of TCRB CDR3 length was observed in type 1 diabetes patients in all four CD4+ subsets. Fewer insertions and more nucleotide deletions at VDJ recombination sites were observed in patients with type 1 diabetes, implying thymic rearrangement abnormalities. PCR may preferentially amplify shorter templates, but because patient and control samples were amplified and corrected together, any resulting skew would affect both groups equally. Naive, central memory and regulatory TCRB repertoires appeared to be more alike among patients than among healthy donors. Because small numbers of individuals were included in the HLA sub-analyses, any influence of HLA type on TCRB rearrangement was left unresolved. Sequencing cDNA rather than genomic DNA could over-represent highly expressing activated cells, although activation and CD3 levels did not differ between groups.

A single peripheral blood draw of around 0.11 L on average was collected from each donor into heparinised tubes. Naive, central memory, regulatory and stem cell-like memory CD4+ T cells were sorted on a BD FACSAria II using a panel including CD45RO, CCR7, CD25, CD127, CD95 and CD27. Purity was above 95% for every sorted population. PBMCs were isolated immediately by Lymphoprep density gradient centrifugation and stained directly without culture. Samples were stained and sorted in pairs, with one healthy donor and one patient per experiment, so that batch effects were minimized. The entire amount of isolated RNA was reverse transcribed using the High Capacity cDNA Reverse Transcription Kit, so the sequenced TCRB transcripts were expressed ones. Deep immunoSEQ sequencing was applied to naive, central memory and regulatory T cell samples, giving an average of roughly 3.5 million total reads per sample. Sorted cells were lysed in RLT buffer, and RNA was extracted using DNase-treated RNeasy Micro or Mini kits according to cell number. Each cell subset was processed on its own to prevent cross-contamination, while patient and healthy donor samples were processed together. TCRB sequences were amplified from cDNA with the immunoSEQ multiplex PCR, producing 87-bp fragments spanning the CDR3 region. The amplicons were sequenced using the Illumina HiSeq platform. On the study's bioinformatics: PCR bias was corrected computationally using synthetic template baselines, and reads within Hamming distance 2 were collapsed, with unmergeable singletons discarded. Reads were aligned against IMGT so that V, D and J genes, CDR3 length and insertions or deletions at six rearrangement sites could be assigned. Within each subset, clonotype counts were normalized to sorted cell number, and only after that were true diversity and Gini coefficients computed with the tcR R package. Repertoire sharing was quantified using the overlap coefficient calculated on TCRB nucleotide sequences. As a proxy for the pre-selection repertoire, out-of-frame TCRB sequences from naive cells were analyzed. Drawn from immuneACCESS, this table holds only the in-frame rearrangements with V and J called that TCRdb kept. Clones are partly lost; checked studies trace under half to an unresolved V gene and leave the rest unexplained. Clone size and the V and J calls come from that table; the DNA yielded D and trimming. The sample table contains hundreds of thousands of clones; only one count was recorded for roughly a tenth of them. Approximately 0.015% of the sample is in the top ten clones.

The source material was naive CD4+ T cells from blood. The cell subset or site label corresponds to: true naive CD4+ T cells. Rearrangement joined TRBV2 to TRBJ1-6; D gene: possibly TRBD1, on 6 matching bases. The sequence was collected from a man under 40 with type 1 diabetes. The CDR3 is CASSGQDTSSYNSPLHF. The DNA reads as follows: TGTGCCAGCAGTGGACAGGATACTAGCTCCTATAATTCACCCCTCCACTTT.